Detailed here is one T cell receptor (beta chain). The time point was: baseline, week 1 (first vaccination visit). Documented treatment: pre-vaccination baseline after standard-of-care therapy. This specimen comes from a study of a mutant IDH1 vaccine in newly diagnosed glioma. The germline V gene encodes CDR1 MNHNS and CDR2 SASEGT. The V and J ends lost 6 bases and 0 bases respectively, with 11 bases between them. The CDR3 runs to 14 residues. The data were produced by immunoSEQ multiplex PCR, yet TCRdb's version contains in-frame clones alone and is incomplete. Of roughly 32,000 clones detected, about 80% appear once; the ten largest clones hold approximately 9%.

V is TRBV6-1 and J is TRBJ1-2; perhaps TRBD1 as D (5 bases). The TCR comes from a man in his fifties with glioma. Some clones in this sample may be carry-over from other donors' samples. The sequences come from peripheral blood mononuclear cells (PBMCs), collected from a glioma patient treated with radiotherapy, temozolomide or both. CDR3 sequence: CASRGTVSNYGYTF. CDR3 coding DNA: TGTGCCAGCAGAGGGACGGTTTCTAACTATGGCTACACCTTC.